What follows describes a single T cell receptor (beta chain). What antigen it recognizes has not been identified. The input lacks base qualities; no much larger clone sits a single base away. Trimming removed 4 bases from V and 4 bases from J; the gene matches leave 4 bases unexplained. CDR1 and CDR2 are drawn from the germline V gene (reference sequence): SGHNT, YYREEE. Spanning cysteine to phenylalanine, the CDR3 consists of 13 amino acids. Kept here is only the CDR3 DNA, which spans 39 bases and is read in frame from base 1. This specimen belongs to a study of beta chain features in type 1 diabetes (dated by TCRdb to 2017 to 2018). For context, the study as a whole: No differences in mean age, gender distribution, total cell number or subset yield were found between patients and healthy donors. A total of over 95,000,000 sorted cells were examined across all samples, and RNA yield correlated strongly with the number of cells per subset. The study compared TCRB repertoires of sorted circulating CD4+ T cell subsets between recently diagnosed type 1 diabetes patients and matched healthy donors. Naive and central memory subsets were obtained from all 30 or so donors, but regulatory and stem cell-like memory subsets were isolated from only 8 patients and roughly eight healthy donors. The investigation overall reported the following: Naive, central memory and regulatory TCRB repertoires appeared more similar among patients than among healthy donors. Fewer insertions and more nucleotide deletions at VDJ recombination sites were observed in patients with type 1 diabetes, implying thymic rearrangement abnormalities. Type 1 diabetes patients showed a moderate but significant shortening of TCRB CDR3 length in all four CD4+ subsets. PCR might favor shorter templates, but patient and control samples were amplified and corrected together, so any skew would affect both groups equally. HLA sub-analyses involved small numbers of individuals, so any influence of HLA type on TCRB rearrangement remained unresolved. Because cDNA was sequenced instead of genomic DNA, highly expressing activated cells could be over-represented, though the groups showed no difference in activation or CD3 levels.

Each donor gave one peripheral blood draw, approximately 0.11 L on average, collected into heparinised tubes. Naive, central memory, regulatory and stem cell-like memory CD4+ T cells were sorted on a BD FACSAria II using a panel including CD45RO, CCR7, CD25, CD127, CD95 and CD27. Every sorted population had a purity above 98%. Right away, PBMCs were isolated by Lymphoprep density gradient centrifugation and were stained directly, with no culture step. So that batch effects would be minimized, each experiment stained and sorted samples in pairs, pairing one healthy donor with one patient. The entire amount of isolated RNA was reverse transcribed using the High Capacity cDNA Reverse Transcription Kit, so the sequenced TCRB transcripts were expressed ones. Naive, central memory and regulatory T cell samples underwent deep immunoSEQ sequencing, averaging about 3.57 million total reads per sample. Sorted cells were lysed in RLT buffer, and RNA was extracted using DNase-treated RNeasy Micro or Mini kits according to cell number. To prevent cross-contamination, each cell subset was processed individually, whereas patient and healthy donor samples were processed jointly. TCRB sequences were amplified from cDNA with the immunoSEQ multiplex PCR, producing 87-bp fragments spanning the CDR3 region. Amplicons were sequenced on the Illumina HiSeq platform. Concerning the study's data processing: Synthetic template baselines were used to correct PCR bias computationally, reads within Hamming distance 2 were collapsed, and singletons that could not be merged were discarded. Reads were aligned to IMGT to assign V, D and J genes, CDR3 length, and insertions or deletions at six rearrangement sites. Within each subset, clonotype counts were normalized to sorted cell number, after which true diversity and Gini coefficients were computed with the tcR R package. The overlap coefficient, calculated on TCRB nucleotide sequences, was used to quantify repertoire sharing. Out-of-frame TCRB sequences from naive cells were analyzed as a proxy for the pre-selection repertoire. Entries here come from immuneACCESS through TCRdb and include only in-frame sequences with V and J called. Some clones fail to appear in such tables; in the studies checked, an unresolved V gene covers under half of the shortfall, and the cause of the remainder is unknown. V and J calls and clone size are those listed in that table; D and trimming were worked out from the DNA. This sample comprises roughly 250,000 clones, about 70% of them detected only once. 0.053% of the sample is taken by the ten largest.

Sequenced input: naive CD4+ T cells from blood. Sample cell subset or site, as interpreted from the label and publication: true naive CD4+ T cells. The TCR originated in a man aged 30 to 39 in good health. The chain joins TRBV5-4 to TRBJ2-5; 7 bases in the middle match TRBD1. The DNA is as follows: TGTGCCAGCAGCCTTACAGGGGCAGAGACCCAGTACTTC. Its protein is CASSLTGAETQYF.